The 10 T cell receptor beta chains in this list originate from one sample, sequenced in a study of beta chain features in type 1 diabetes. Reverse transcription of all isolated RNA meant that expressed TCRB transcripts were sequenced. Only in-frame clones appear in the TCRdb table, and some are missing; sequencing was by immunoSEQ multiplex PCR. The sample has 810,000 or so clones; roughly 17% are singletons. Source material: naive CD4+ T cells from blood. The receptors here all came from a woman aged 18-29 years in good health.

This clone was seen more than once but under ten times. The rearrangement uses TRBV13 and TRBJ2-7; maybe TRBD2 (5 bases). Germline-derived CDR1 and CDR2 are PRHDT and FYEKMQ (reference sequence). The CDR3 runs to 15 residues. Trimming removed 0 bases at V and 0 bases at J, with 9 bases between. The CDR3 coding sequence is TGTGCCAGCAGCTTAGGGCTAACTAGCTCCTACGAGCAGTACTTC. Its translation: CASSLGLTSSYEQYF.

This clone was seen only a few times. V is TRBV12-5 and J is TRBJ1-5; D is perhaps TRBD1 (6 bases). V was trimmed by 7 bases and J by 0 bases, leaving 16 bases between them. The CDR3 extends over 16 amino acids. Germline V gene lookup returns CDR1 LGHNT and CDR2 FRNRAP. CDR3 sequence reads: CASVNRENYSNQPQHF. The CDR3 DNA sequence: TGTGCTAGTGTTAACAGGGAAAACTATAGCAATCAGCCCCAGCATTTT.

The CDR3 coding sequence is TGCGCCAGCAGCCAGGCAGGGGCGGTCGGCACTGAAGCTTTCTTT. Its translation is CASSQAGAVGTEAFF. The chain uses TRBV4-3 and TRBJ1-1; D is perhaps TRBD1 (6 bases). The V gene lost 3 bases and the J gene lost 4 bases, with 15 bases spanning the gap. Looked up from germline, CDR1 is LGHNA and CDR2 is YSLEER. The CDR3 consists of 15 residues.

As for this clone: The sample has other DNA sequences that encode this CDR3 too. This chain uses TRBV6-6 with TRBJ1-5; maybe TRBD1 (5 bases). Germline V lookup: CDR1 MNHNY, CDR2 SVGAGI (reference sequence). This CDR3 comprises 14 residues. V lost 5 bases and J 1 base, leaving 9 bases between the germline ends. Written as DNA, the CDR3 is TGTGCCAGCAGTCGGGGGAACAGCAATCAGCCCCAGCATTTT. Amino acids: CASSRGNSNQPQHF.

The J gene is TRBJ2-7, the V gene TRBV18; a weak D match, TRBD1 (6 bases). The ends were cut back, 3 bases at V and 6 bases at J, with 12 bases in the middle. The CDR3 totals 13 residues. CDR1 KGHSH and CDR2 LQKENI come from the germline V gene. CDR3 bases: TGTGCCAGCTCACCCACAGGGTCCCTCGAGCAGTACTTC. Translated: CASSPTGSLEQYF.

This clone was seen more than once but under ten times. V and J are TRBV9 and TRBJ2-1; weak D call: TRBD1 (5 bases). The CDR3 runs to 15 residues. CDR1 and CDR2 (germline): SGDLS, YYNGEE. V gave up 0 bases and J gave up 6 bases, with 13 bases separating them. The CDR3 spells CASSVGQGNSNEQFF. The CDR3 DNA follows: TGTGCCAGCAGCGTAGGTCAGGGAAATAGCAATGAGCAGTTCTTC. The full variable domain, rest sourced from reference TRBV9 and TRBJ2-1, is DSGVTQTPKHLITATGQRVTLRCSPRSGDLSVYWYQQSLDQGLQFLIQYYNGEERAKGNILERFSAQQFPDLHSELNLSSLELGDSALYFCASSVGQGNSNEQFFGPGTRLTVL.

Only a few counts were recorded for this clone. This chain links TRBV7-9 with TRBJ2-3; TRBD2 is a possible D gene (5 bases). V lost 3 bases and J lost 5, with 21 bases in between. Germline V lookup: CDR1 SEHNR, CDR2 FQNEAQ (reference sequence). The CDR3 covers 17 residues. The CDR3 loop reads CASSFWIGRLEGDTQYF. The CDR3 bases are TGTGCCAGCAGCTTTTGGATCGGGCGCCTAGAGGGAGATACGCAGTATTTT.

The chain's CDR3 is CASSPPASGTYEQYF. CDR3 nucleotides: TGTGCCAGCAGCCCCCCCGCTAGCGGGACCTACGAGCAGTACTTC. This chain uses TRBV11-2 with TRBJ2-7; 9 positions match TRBD2. The length of the CDR3 is 15 residues. V shed 5 bases and J 2 bases; nucleotides not matched to a gene: 7. Germline V gene data show CDR1 as SGHAT and CDR2 as FQNNGV. The entire variable domain, with the rest obtained from reference TRBV11-2 and TRBJ2-7, is as follows: EAGVAQSPRYKIIEKRQSVAFWCNPISGHATLYWYQQILGQGPKLLIQFQNNGVVDDSQLPKDRFSAERLKGVDSTLKIQPAKLEDSAVYLCASSPPASGTYEQYFGPGTRLTVT.

This chain joins TRBV28 and TRBJ2-3; D possibly corresponds to TRBD1 (5 bases). Germline V gene sequence: CDR1 MDHEN, CDR2 SYDVKM. This CDR3 has 13 residues. Trimming pared 7 bases from V and 2 bases from J, leaving 10 bases between. Here the CDR3 DNA reads TGTGCCAGCACCGTAGGGGCCACAGATACGCAGTATTTT. Amino acids: CASTVGATDTQYF.

Here the CDR3 reads CASSLAYTAGELFF. Here the CDR3 DNA reads TGCGCCAGCAGCTTGGCCTATACGGCCGGGGAGCTGTTTTTT. The chain joins TRBV5-1 to TRBJ2-2; unclear D gene. V lost 0 bases, J lost 6 bases, and 9 bases lay in between. Germline lookup yields CDR1 SGHRS and CDR2 YFSETQ. The CDR3 length is 14 residues.